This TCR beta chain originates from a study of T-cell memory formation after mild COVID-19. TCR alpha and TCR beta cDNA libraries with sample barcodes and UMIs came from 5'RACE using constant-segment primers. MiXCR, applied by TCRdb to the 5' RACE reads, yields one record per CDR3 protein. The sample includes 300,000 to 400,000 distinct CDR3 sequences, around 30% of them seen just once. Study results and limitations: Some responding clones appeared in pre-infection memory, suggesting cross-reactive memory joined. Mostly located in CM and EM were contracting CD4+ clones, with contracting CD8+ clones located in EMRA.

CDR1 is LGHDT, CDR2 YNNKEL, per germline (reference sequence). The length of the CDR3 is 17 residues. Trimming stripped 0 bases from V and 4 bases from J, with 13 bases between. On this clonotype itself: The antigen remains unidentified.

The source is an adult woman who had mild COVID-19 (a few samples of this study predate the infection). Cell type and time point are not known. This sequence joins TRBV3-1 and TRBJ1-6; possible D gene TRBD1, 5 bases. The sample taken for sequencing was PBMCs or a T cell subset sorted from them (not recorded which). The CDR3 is CASSQEFGREYNSPLHF. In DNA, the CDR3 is TGTGCCAGCAGCCAAGAGTTCGGCAGGGAGTATAATTCACCCCTCCACTTT.